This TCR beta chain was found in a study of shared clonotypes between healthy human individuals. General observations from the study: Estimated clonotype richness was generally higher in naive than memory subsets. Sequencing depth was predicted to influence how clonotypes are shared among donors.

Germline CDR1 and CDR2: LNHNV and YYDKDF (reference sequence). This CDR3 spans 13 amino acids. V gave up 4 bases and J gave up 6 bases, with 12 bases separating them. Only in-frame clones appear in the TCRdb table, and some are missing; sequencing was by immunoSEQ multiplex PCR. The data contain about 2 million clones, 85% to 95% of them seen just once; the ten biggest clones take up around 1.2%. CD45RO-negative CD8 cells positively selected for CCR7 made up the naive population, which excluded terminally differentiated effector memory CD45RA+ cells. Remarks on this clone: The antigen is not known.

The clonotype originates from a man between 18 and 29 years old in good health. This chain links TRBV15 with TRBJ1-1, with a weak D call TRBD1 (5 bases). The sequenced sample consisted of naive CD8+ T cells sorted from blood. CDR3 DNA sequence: TGTGCCACCAGCAAACCGGGGGAACCTGAAGCTTTCTTT. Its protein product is CATSKPGEPEAFF.